This passage covers 13 T cell receptor beta chains from one sample sequenced in a study of shared clonotypes between healthy human individuals. The table came from immunoSEQ multiplex PCR; TCRdb's copy has only in-frame clones and leaves some out. The table includes over 850,000 clones, approximately 78% detected once. The specimen sequenced was memory CD4+ T cells from PBMCs. Subset reported: CD45RA-negative fraction. These receptors all stem from a man younger than 35 in good health. Some clones in this sample may be carry-over from other donors' samples.

The V gene is TRBV29-1, the J gene TRBJ2-1; 9 bases align to TRBD2. Germline CDR1 reads SQVTM; CDR2 reads ANQGSEA. This CDR3 is 16 amino acids long. J was trimmed by 4 bases and V by 1 base; bases with no gene match: 8. CDR3 DNA sequence: TGCAGCGTTGAAGGGGGCCGCGGGAGGGCTTACAATGAGCAGTTCTTC. Amino acid sequence: CSVEGGRGRAYNEQFF.

For this clone: In the same sample, other DNA sequences code for this CDR3. The chain combines TRBV9 with TRBJ2-7, with D possibly being TRBD1 (5 bases). The V gene's germline CDR1 is SGDLS and CDR2 YYNGEE. V shed 0 bases and J shed 1 base, with 8 bases lying between them. CDR3 size: 14 residues. Here the CDR3 DNA reads TGTGCCAGCAGCGTAGGGGGCAGATCCTACGAGCAGTACTTC. It yields the protein CASSVGGRSYEQYF.

The rearrangement joins TRBV5-1 to TRBJ1-4, with D possibly being TRBD1 (6 bases). Trimming took off 1 base at V and 8 bases at J, with 15 bases between the two ends. This CDR3 spans 15 amino acids. Per the germline V gene, CDR1 is SGHRS and CDR2 is YFSETQ. The DNA of the CDR3 is TGCGCCAGCAGCTTGAGTCCGGGGGCTCAGGAAAAACTGTTTTTT. Its translation: CASSLSPGAQEKLFF. Looking up the rest from reference TRBV5-1 and TRBJ1-4 gives the full variable domain: KAGVTQTPRYLIKTRGQQVTLSCSPISGHRSVSWYQQTPGQGLQFLFEYFSETQRNKGNFPGRFSGRQFSNSRSEMNVSTLELGDSALYLCASSLSPGAQEKLFFGSGTQLSVL.

In regard to this clone: This CDR3 is also generated by other DNA sequences in the sample. The rearrangement joins TRBV18 to TRBJ2-6, with D unclear. The CDR3 extends over 14 amino acids. Germline CDR1 KGHSH, CDR2 LQKENI. The V gene lost 6 bases and the J gene lost 0 bases, with 6 bases spanning the gap. CDR3 coding DNA: TGTGCCAGCTCCCCCAGCTCTGGGGCCAACGTCCTGACTTTC. This gives the protein CASSPSSGANVLTF.

The chain employs TRBV11-2 and TRBJ2-7, with 11 nucleotides matching TRBD1. The CDR3 runs 15 residues. Germline-derived CDR1 and CDR2 are SGHAT and FQNNGV. V dropped 1 base and J dropped 6; count of bases not matched to a gene: 5. DNA for the CDR3: TGTGCCAGCAGCTTAGTACAGGGACAGGGGGGCGAGCAGTACTTC. Its translation is CASSLVQGQGGEQYF.

This clone was seen ten or more times. V gene TRBV27 combines with J gene TRBJ2-7, with TRBD2 matching 14 bases. CDR1 is MNHEY, CDR2 SMNVEV, per germline (reference sequence). The CDR3 length is 15 residues. Losses at the gene ends were 7 bases for V and 6 bases for J; bases not matched to a gene: 8. DNA for the CDR3: TGTGCCAGCACAACCCGAGGACTAGCGGGGGGCGAGCAGTACTTC. The encoded protein is CASTTRGLAGGEQYF.

This clone was detected once. The chain joins TRBV18 to TRBJ2-7, with TRBD2 matching 7 bases. Germline CDR1 KGHSH, CDR2 LQKENI. The CDR3 contains 15 residues. Germline trimming cut 3 bases from V and 2 bases from J; bases unmatched to any gene: 7. The CDR3 spells CASSPGGRGAYEQYF. DNA for the CDR3: TGTGCCAGCTCACCGGGGGGGAGGGGCGCCTACGAGCAGTACTTC.

V usage is TRBV7-9 and J usage is TRBJ2-7; D may be TRBD2 (5 bases). CDR1 is SEHNR, CDR2 FQNEAQ, per germline (reference sequence). This CDR3 region has 14 residues. Between the trimmed V and J ends, which lost 5 bases and 5 bases, there was a span of 16 bases. The CDR3 loop reads CASSNKRETNEQYF. The CDR3 region has the DNA TGTGCCAGCAGCAACAAGAGGGAAACCAACGAGCAGTACTTC.

The CDR3 protein is CASSNGQTGELFF. CDR3 nucleotide sequence: TGTGCCAGCAGCAATGGACAAACCGGGGAGCTGTTTTTT. The V gene is TRBV5-4, the J gene TRBJ2-2; TRBD1 might be the D (5 bases). CDR1 and CDR2 (germline): SGHNT, YYREEE (reference sequence). This CDR3 spans 13 amino acids. V was cut by 4 bases and J by 5 bases, with 9 bases left in between. The full variable domain, completed using reference TRBV5-4 and TRBJ2-2, is ETGVTQSPTHLIKTRGQQVTLRCSSQSGHNTVSWYQQALGQGPQFIFQYYREEENGRGNFPPRFSGLQFPNYSSELNVNALELDDSALYLCASSNGQTGELFFGEGSRLTVL.

This clone has just one count. The chain is built from TRBV28 and TRBJ2-7; possibly TRBD1 for D (6 bases). Trimming took off 7 bases at V and 1 base at J, with 14 bases between the two ends. Germline CDR1 and CDR2: MDHEN and SYDVKM. The CDR3 is made up of 14 amino acids. The CDR3 protein is CASTTSTGSYEQYF. CDR3 in DNA: TGTGCCAGCACCACAAGCACAGGGTCCTACGAGCAGTACTTC. The full variable domain, completed using reference TRBV28 and TRBJ2-7, is DVKVTQSSRYLVKRTGEKVFLECVQDMDHENMFWYRQDPGLGLRLIYFSYDVKMKEKGDIPEGYSVSREKKERFSLILESASTNQTSMYLCASTTSTGSYEQYFGPGTRLTVT.

V and J are TRBV7-2 and TRBJ2-1, with D perhaps matching TRBD2 (6 bases). The germline V gene has CDR1 SGHTA and CDR2 FQGNSA. This CDR3 is built from 15 residues. Trimming took 1 base from V and 8 from J, leaving 15 bases between them. CDR3 in amino acids: CASSLGETSFYEQFF. The CDR3 DNA reads as TGTGCCAGCAGCTTAGGGGAGACTAGTTTCTATGAGCAGTTCTTC.

The chain couples TRBV29-1 to TRBJ1-1; TRBD1 aligns across 7 bases. V lost 7 bases to trimming and J lost 4 bases; unmatched junction nucleotides: 9. From germline, CDR1 is SQVTM and CDR2 ANQGSEA. The CDR3 loop spans 13 amino acids. DNA for the CDR3: TGCAGCGCGAACAGGGGTTGGGGCACTGAAGCTTTCTTT. This gives the protein CSANRGWGTEAFF. The entire variable domain, with the rest obtained from reference TRBV29-1 and TRBJ1-1, is as follows: SAVISQKPSRDICQRGTSLTIQCQVDSQVTMMFWYRQQPGQSLTLIATANQGSEATYESGFVIDKFPISRPNLTFSTLTVSNMSPEDSSIYLCSANRGWGTEAFFGQGTRLTVV.

The rearrangement joins TRBV11-2 to TRBJ2-7, with D perhaps given as TRBD1 or TRBD2 (5 bases each). Between the trimmed V and J ends, which lost 5 bases and 1 base, there was a span of 18 bases. Germline CDR1 is SGHAT and CDR2 is FQNNGV. The CDR3 contains 16 residues. The CDR3 DNA reads as TGTGCCAGCAGCCCTGGGGACGGGATTTCATCCTACGAGCAGTACTTC. Its translation: CASSPGDGISSYEQYF.